This T cell receptor beta chain comes out of a study of OX40 agonist ivuxolimab in advanced cancers. Only in-frame clones appear in the TCRdb table, and some are missing; sequencing was by immunoSEQ multiplex PCR. The sample shows more than 70,000 clones, 65% to 90% of them seen only once. Germline CDR1 and CDR2: SGHAT and FQNNGV. Between the trimmed V and J ends, which lost 0 bases and 4 bases, there was a span of 9 bases. This CDR3 spans 14 amino acids. The sample in question was CD4+ or CD8+ T cells sorted from blood, obtained in a trial of the OX40 agonist ivuxolimab. This chain joins TRBV11-2 and TRBJ1-2; the D gene is possibly TRBD1 (6 bases). The sequence was collected from an adult with an advanced solid tumor such as melanoma, head and neck, liver or kidney cancer. Here the CDR3 DNA reads TGTGCCAGCAGCTTAGATAACAGGGTCTATGGCTACACCTTC. Its protein is CASSLDNRVYGYTF.